Below are 11 T cell receptor beta chains sequenced from a single sample in a study of blood T cell repertoires in COVID-19. TCRdb's copy holds only in-frame clones and misses some; the assay was immunoSEQ multiplex PCR. Of about 140,000 clones in the sample, roughly four fifths were seen once. Sequencing input: peripheral blood. Receptors were obtained from a woman of 80 years or more with acute or convalescent COVID-19.

This clone was seen just once. The J gene is TRBJ2-1, the V gene TRBV4-1, with 7 bases fitting TRBD1. Germline CDR1 MGHRA, CDR2 YSYEKL. The V segment lost 1 base and the J segment 3 bases; nucleotides outside the gene matches: 3. This CDR3 region has 15 residues. In nucleotides, the CDR3 is TGCGCCAGCAGCCAAGGGACAGGCCTCTACAATGAGCAGTTCTTC. This sequence encodes CASSQGTGLYNEQFF.

DNA of the CDR3: TGTGCCAGCAGCCAAGATCCTATGGATTCACCCCTCCACTTT. Translation: CASSQDPMDSPLHF. The chain uses TRBV3-1 (or the pseudogene TRBV3-2) and TRBJ1-6; D unclear. This CDR3 is built from 14 residues. CDR1 is LGHDT and CDR2 is YNNKEL in the germline V gene (reference sequence). V gave up 0 bases and J gave up 8 bases, with 8 bases separating them.

A few counts support this clone. The chain links TRBV27 to TRBJ1-4, with 10 bases matching TRBD1. V lost 8 bases, J lost 1 base, and 1 base stayed unmatched. Germline V gene data show CDR1 as MNHEY and CDR2 as SMNVEV (reference sequence). The CDR3 consists of 14 residues. CDR3 bases: TGTGCCAGCGGACAGGGGGGAACTAATGAAAAACTGTTTTTT. This encodes CASGQGGTNEKLFF.

The J gene is TRBJ2-2, the V gene TRBV3-1 (or the pseudogene TRBV3-2), with 10 positions matching TRBD2. The ends lost 5 bases at V and 5 bases at J; junction bases unmatched: 8. In germline, CDR1 is LGHDT, CDR2 YNNKEL (reference sequence). This CDR3 spans 16 amino acids. The DNA for the CDR3 is TGTGCCAGCAGCGGAAAGCGGGGGGGCTGGACCGGGGAGCTGTTTTTT. It translates to CASSGKRGGWTGELFF.

This clone was counted only a few times. This chain connects TRBV5-1 to TRBJ2-7; 7 nucleotides line up with TRBD2. The trim removed 4 bases at V and 3 bases at J, leaving 25 bases unmatched. The germline V gene has CDR1 SGHRS and CDR2 YFSETQ. The CDR3 sequence is 20 residues long. In nucleotides, the CDR3 is TGCGCCAGCAGCCCAAGCTACCACCGGACTAGAGAGAAACAAAACTACGAGCAGTACTTC. Translated: CASSPSYHRTREKQNYEQYF.

In DNA form, the CDR3 reads TGTGCCAGCAGCCAGACTAGCAGGGACAATGAGCAGTTCTTC. This codes for CASSQTSRDNEQFF. V gene TRBV7-7 combines with J gene TRBJ2-1, with TRBD2 identical over 7 bases. Germline values: CDR1 SSHAT, CDR2 FNYEAQ (reference sequence). The CDR3 runs to 14 residues. Trimming cost V 5 bases and J 5 bases; bases outside gene matches: 6. The whole variable domain, filled in from reference TRBV7-7 and TRBJ2-1, reads GAGVSQSPRYKVTKRGQDVTLRCDPISSHATLYWYQQALGQGPEFLTYFNYEAQPDKSGLPSDRFSAERPEGSISTLTIQRTEQRDSAMYRCASSQTSRDNEQFFGPGTRLTVL.

The chain carries TRBV5-1 and TRBJ1-5; D not certain. The CDR3 extends over 14 amino acids. Trimming took 0 bases from V and 5 from J, leaving 9 bases between them. Germline lookup yields CDR1 SGHRS and CDR2 YFSETQ. The CDR3 loop is CASSLDSGDQPQHF. The CDR3 coding sequence is TGCGCCAGCAGCTTGGATTCGGGAGATCAGCCCCAGCATTTT.

The chain recombines TRBV3-1 (or the pseudogene TRBV3-2) with TRBJ2-3, with 9 bases that match TRBD2. This CDR3 spans 16 amino acids. Unmatched junction bases numbered 9, after V lost 1 base and J lost 7 bases. In germline, CDR1 is LGHDT, CDR2 YNNKEL (reference sequence). The DNA for the CDR3 is TGTGCCAGCAGCCAAGTCATAGCGGGGGTTCGGAATACGCAGTATTTT. It encodes CASSQVIAGVRNTQYF.

This chain links TRBV19 with TRBJ1-5, with unresolved D. Deletions cut 4 bases from V and 4 bases from J, with 8 bases between. The germline gives CDR1 LNHDA, CDR2 SQIVND (reference sequence). CDR3 length: 13 amino acids. CDR3: CASSTLRNQPQHF. In DNA, the CDR3 is TGTGCCAGTAGTACCCTCAGGAATCAGCCCCAGCATTTT. Combining the CDR3 with reference TRBV19 and TRBJ1-5 gives the whole variable domain DGGITQSPKYLFRKEGQNVTLSCEQNLNHDAMYWYRQDPGQGLRLIYYSQIVNDFQKGDIAEGYSVSREKKESFPLTVTSAQKNPTAFYLCASSTLRNQPQHFGDGTRLSIL.

This rearrangement joins TRBV13 to TRBJ2-2, with 12 bases aligning to TRBD1. This CDR3 has 16 residues. The V gene's germline CDR1 is PRHDT and CDR2 FYEKMQ (reference sequence). With 4 bases clipped from V and 0 bases from J, the junction kept 0 bases outside the gene matches. CDR3 nucleotide sequence: TGTGCCAGCAGCTGGGACAGGGGGCCGAACACCGGGGAGCTGTTTTTT. Protein: CASSWDRGPNTGELFF.

The V and J genes are TRBV2 and TRBJ2-7, with 7 bases matching TRBD2. The germline V gene has CDR1 SNHLY and CDR2 FYNNEI. Germline trimming cut 1 base from V and 2 bases from J; bases unmatched to any gene: 14. The length of the CDR3 is 18 residues. CDR3 region: CASSEGGDRRGNPYEQYF. CDR3 coding DNA: TGTGCCAGCAGTGAAGGAGGGGACCGGCGGGGGAATCCCTACGAGCAGTACTTC.